This T cell receptor (beta chain) was obtained from a study of blood T cell repertoires in COVID-19. Across the whole study: COVID-19 samples, acute and convalescent, were from the United States, Italy and Spain.

As processed by the authors: Reference gene primer amplification gave nucleated cell count estimates. The repertoire was sequenced with immunoSEQ multiplex PCR; TCRdb's copy has only in-frame clones and lacks some. From that table come the V and J calls and clone size; the DNA was used to work out D and trimming. The sample has 340,000 or so clones; 86% are singletons. The CDR3 extends over 15 amino acids. V shed 4 bases and J 6 bases; nucleotides not matched to a gene: 10. Germline values: CDR1 SGHRS, CDR2 YFSETQ. Material for sequencing was PBMCs or T cells enriched from blood (not recorded which). The chain is built from TRBV5-1 and TRBJ1-2, with TRBD1 identical over 9 bases. The TCR originated in a woman aged 40 to 50 with acute COVID-19. DNA for the CDR3: TGCGCCAGCAGCCCTTTGACAGGGGGGGAGCATGGCTACACCTTC. This translates into CASSPLTGGEHGYTF.